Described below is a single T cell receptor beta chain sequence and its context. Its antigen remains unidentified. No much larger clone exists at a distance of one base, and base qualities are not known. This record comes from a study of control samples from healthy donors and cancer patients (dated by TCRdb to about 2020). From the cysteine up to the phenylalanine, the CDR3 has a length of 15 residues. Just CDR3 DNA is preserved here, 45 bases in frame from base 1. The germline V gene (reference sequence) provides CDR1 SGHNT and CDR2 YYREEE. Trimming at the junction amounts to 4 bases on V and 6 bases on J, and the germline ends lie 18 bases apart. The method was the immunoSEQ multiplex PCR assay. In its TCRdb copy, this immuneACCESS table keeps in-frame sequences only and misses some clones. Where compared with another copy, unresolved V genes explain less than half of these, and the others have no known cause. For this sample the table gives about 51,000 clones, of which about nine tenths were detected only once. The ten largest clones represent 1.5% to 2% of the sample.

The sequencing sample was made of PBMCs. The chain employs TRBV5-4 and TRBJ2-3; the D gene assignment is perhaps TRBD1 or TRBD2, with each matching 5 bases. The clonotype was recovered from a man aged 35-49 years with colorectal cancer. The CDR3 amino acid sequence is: CASSAPRAEGDTQYF. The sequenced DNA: TGTGCCAGCAGCGCCCCCAGGGCTGAGGGTGATACGCAGTATTTT.